This entry features one TCR beta chain sequence. The antigen remains undetermined. The data belong to a study of shared clonotypes between healthy human individuals. Overall study context: Plates per donor: three CD4 naive, three CD4 memory, two CD8 naive, one CD8 memory.

Findings of the study overall: Among several donors, roughly 5% of naive CD4 clonotypes were found in common. Inspection by rarefaction showed sorted-subset sequencing to be incomplete despite large depth. Tissue TCR repertoires likely differ from these blood-only repertoires.

CDR3 length: 18 residues. Germline loops: CDR1 KGHSH, CDR2 LQKENI. After removal of 0 bases from V and 0 bases from J, the junction contained 6 bases not matched to a gene. Assay: immunoSEQ multiplex PCR; the TCRdb copy retains only in-frame clones and omits some. The sample holds 2,500,000 or so clones, over 85% seen once. The sequence was collected from a man younger than 30 in good health. The chain uses TRBV18 and TRBJ1-2; 11 nucleotides match TRBD1. The sample consisted of naive CD4+ T cells sorted from blood. Subset indicated: CD45RA+ positively selected. The CDR3 region has the DNA TGTGCCAGCTCACCACCGGGACAGGGGGTTGGGGCTAACTATGGCTACACCTTC. This gives the protein CASSPPGQGVGANYGYTF.